A selection of T cell receptor beta chains follows, all from one sample in a study of blood T cell repertoires in COVID-19. The data were produced by immunoSEQ multiplex PCR, yet TCRdb's version contains in-frame clones alone and is incomplete. This table has roughly 280,000 clones, 89% appearing once. The specimen was peripheral blood. These receptors all come from a man aged 50 to 60 with acute or convalescent COVID-19. CDR3s include the opening cysteine and the closing phenylalanine or tryptophan. The order of the fields is J gene, V gene, clone size, D gene, CDR3 protein, CDR3 DNA. The D gene is left open where the match is weak. For some rows the clone size is stated as once, few or many, or as a class when expanded; others skip it.

J: TRBJ2-7; V: TRBV5-1; size: NA; D: NA; CDR3: CASSLGTLSGEQYF; DNA: TGCGCCAGCAGCCTCGGGACACTTTCGGGGGAGCAGTACTTC
J: TRBJ2-1; V: TRBV11-3; size: few; D: TRBD1; CDR3: CASSLGTGREQFF; DNA: TGTGCCAGCAGCTTAGGGACAGGGAGGGAGCAGTTCTTC
J: TRBJ1-5; V: TRBV19; size: few; D: NA; CDR3: CASGPWGVNNQPQHF; DNA: TGTGCCAGTGGTCCATGGGGGGTAAACAATCAGCCCCAGCATTTT
J: TRBJ1-1; V: TRBV5-1; size: NA; D: TRBD1; CDR3: CASSEGTVNTEAFF; DNA: TGCGCCAGCAGCGAAGGGACAGTGAACACTGAAGCTTTCTTT
J: TRBJ2-2; V: TRBV3-1/TRBV3-2; size: once; D: NA; CDR3: CASGGARETGELFF; DNA: TGTGCCAGCGGGGGGGCGCGAGAAACCGGGGAGCTGTTTTTT
J: TRBJ2-2; V: TRBV27; size: NA; D: TRBD1; CDR3: CASSSTGVNTGELFF; DNA: TGTGCCAGCAGCTCTACAGGGGTAAACACCGGGGAGCTGTTTTTT
J: TRBJ2-2; V: TRBV4-1; size: NA; D: TRBD2; CDR3: CASSLPGGTNTGELFF; DNA: TGCGCCAGCAGTCTTCCGGGGGGAACGAACACCGGGGAGCTGTTTTTT
J: TRBJ1-6; V: TRBV27; size: NA; D: NA; CDR3: CASSMWVRGSSYNSPLHF; DNA: TGTGCCAGCAGTATGTGGGTTAGGGGAAGCTCCTATAATTCACCCCTCCACTTT
J: TRBJ1-1; V: TRBV12-3/TRBV12-4; size: NA; D: NA; CDR3: CASSLTGNTEAFF; DNA: TGTGCCAGCAGCCTCACAGGTAACACTGAAGCTTTCTTT
J: TRBJ1-1; V: TRBV6-2/TRBV6-3; size: NA; D: NA; CDR3: CASSYAGNTEAFF; DNA: TGTGCCAGCAGTTATGCAGGGAACACTGAAGCTTTCTTT
J: TRBJ2-7; V: TRBV9; size: NA; D: NA; CDR3: CASSVGLGTAYEQYF; DNA: TGTGCCAGCAGCGTAGGCCTGGGCACAGCTTACGAGCAGTACTTC
J: TRBJ2-7; V: TRBV7-8; size: NA; D: TRBD2; CDR3: CASSTPWRGSYEQYF; DNA: TGTGCCAGCAGTACCCCCTGGCGGGGGAGTTACGAGCAGTACTTC
J: TRBJ1-2; V: TRBV9; size: once; D: NA; CDR3: CASSVALYGVGYTF; DNA: TGTGCCAGCAGCGTAGCTCTTTACGGGGTTGGCTACACCTTC
J: TRBJ2-7; V: TRBV5-1; size: NA; D: NA; CDR3: CASSLGARKNEQYF; DNA: TGCGCCAGCAGCTTGGGGGCCAGAAAAAACGAGCAGTACTTC
J: TRBJ2-1; V: TRBV30; size: NA; D: TRBD2; CDR3: CAWSGVPSGAYNEQFF; DNA: TGTGCCTGGAGTGGGGTACCGAGCGGGGCCTACAATGAGCAGTTCTTC
J: TRBJ1-5; V: TRBV6-5; size: NA; D: NA; CDR3: CASSPTGMGNQPQHF; DNA: TGTGCCAGCAGTCCTACAGGGATGGGCAATCAGCCCCAGCATTTT
J: TRBJ2-3; V: TRBV5-1; size: few; D: NA; CDR3: CASSWTPDTQYF; DNA: TGCGCCAGCAGCTGGACACCAGATACGCAGTATTTT
J: TRBJ2-5; V: TRBV9; size: NA; D: TRBD2; CDR3: CASSPGLLQETQYF; DNA: TGTGCCAGCAGCCCGGGACTACTCCAAGAGACCCAGTACTTC
J: TRBJ1-2; V: TRBV25-1; size: NA; D: TRBD1; CDR3: CASSQGEVQGGGYTF; DNA: TGTGCCAGCAGCCAGGGTGAGGTCCAGGGGGGTGGCTACACCTTC
J: TRBJ1-1; V: TRBV18; size: NA; D: TRBD1; CDR3: CASSQRQGRRLNTEAFF; DNA: TGTGCCAGCTCCCAACGACAGGGAAGGCGTTTGAACACTGAAGCTTTCTTT
J: TRBJ1-1; V: TRBV27; size: NA; D: NA; CDR3: CASSLGSQGLNTEAFF; DNA: TGTGCCAGCAGTTTGGGATCACAGGGCCTGAACACTGAAGCTTTCTTT
J: TRBJ2-1; V: TRBV30; size: NA; D: TRBD2; CDR3: CAWSSSGGAREQFF; DNA: TGTGCCTGGAGTTCAAGCGGGGGGGCCAGGGAGCAGTTCTTC
J: TRBJ1-1; V: TRBV5-1; size: NA; D: NA; CDR3: CASSPGSWGVDSKAFF; DNA: TGCGCCAGCAGCCCTGGTTCGTGGGGAGTAGATAGTAAAGCTTTCTTT
J: TRBJ2-2; V: TRBV7-6; size: NA; D: TRBD1; CDR3: CASSLGPTGAGELFF; DNA: TGTGCCAGCAGCTTAGGCCCCACAGGGGCCGGGGAGCTGTTTTTT
J: TRBJ1-1; V: TRBV19; size: NA; D: NA; CDR3: CASRRVPGTEAFF; DNA: TGTGCCAGCCGGCGGGTTCCGGGGACTGAAGCTTTCTTT
J: TRBJ2-2; V: TRBV19; size: NA; D: NA; CDR3: CASSILGELFF; DNA: TGTGCCAGTAGTATTCTCGGGGAGCTGTTTTTT
J: TRBJ2-5; V: TRBV3-1/TRBV3-2; size: NA; D: TRBD1; CDR3: CASSQVGGTETQYF; DNA: TGTGCCAGCAGCCAAGTAGGGGGCACGGAGACCCAGTACTTC
J: TRBJ1-1; V: TRBV3-1/TRBV3-2; size: NA; D: NA; CDR3: CASSQLGDTEAFF; DNA: TGTGCCAGCAGCCAACTAGGGGACACTGAAGCTTTCTTT
J: TRBJ2-7; V: TRBV7-6; size: NA; D: TRBD1; CDR3: CASSLGGTVMGEQYF; DNA: TGTGCCAGCAGCTTAGGGGGGACAGTAATGGGAGAGCAGTACTTC
J: TRBJ1-2; V: TRBV4-2; size: NA; D: NA; CDR3: CASQRDSGFNYGYTF; DNA: TGTGCCAGCCAAAGGGATAGCGGTTTTAACTATGGCTACACCTTC
J: TRBJ2-2; V: TRBV5-8; size: NA; D: NA; CDR3: CASNFRDKYFNTGELFF; DNA: TGTGCCAGCAACTTCCGGGACAAATATTTTAACACCGGGGAGCTGTTTTTT
J: TRBJ2-5; V: TRBV10-3; size: NA; D: NA; CDR3: CAISESGSGGETQYF; DNA: TGTGCCATCAGTGAGTCGGGTAGTGGAGGAGAGACCCAGTACTTC
J: TRBJ1-2; V: TRBV10-3; size: NA; D: NA; CDR3: CAISEPTKGADYGYTF; DNA: TGTGCCATCAGTGAGCCTACCAAAGGGGCAGACTATGGCTACACCTTC
J: TRBJ2-1; V: TRBV29-1; size: NA; D: TRBD2; CDR3: CSVRPGGGNEQFF; DNA: TGCAGCGTCCGCCCGGGGGGGGGAAATGAGCAGTTCTTC
J: TRBJ2-7; V: TRBV27; size: NA; D: TRBD2; CDR3: CASSPPPGLGPISYEQYF; DNA: TGTGCCAGCAGTCCCCCCCCAGGACTAGGTCCCATCTCCTACGAGCAGTACTTC
J: TRBJ2-7; V: TRBV6-5; size: NA; D: TRBD1; CDR3: CASRFGQEASYEQYF; DNA: TGTGCCAGCAGATTCGGACAGGAAGCCTCCTACGAGCAGTACTTC
J: TRBJ2-3; V: TRBV9; size: NA; D: TRBD2; CDR3: CASSVGAGETDTQYF; DNA: TGTGCCAGCAGCGTAGGAGCGGGGGAGACAGATACGCAGTATTTT
J: TRBJ2-6; V: TRBV5-1; size: NA; D: NA; CDR3: CASSPWGTGDSGANVLTF; DNA: TGCGCCAGCTCCCCCTGGGGGACGGGAGACTCTGGGGCCAACGTCCTGACTTTC
J: TRBJ1-1; V: TRBV7-9; size: once; D: TRBD1; CDR3: CASSFGTGAADPHEAFF; DNA: TGTGCCAGCAGCTTTGGGACAGGGGCCGCGGACCCACATGAAGCTTTCTTT
J: TRBJ2-5; V: TRBV20-1; size: once; D: TRBD2; CDR3: CSAGDSGGAGETQYF; DNA: TGCAGTGCTGGTGATAGCGGGGGGGCCGGTGAGACCCAGTACTTC
J: TRBJ1-5; V: TRBV6-1; size: NA; D: NA; CDR3: CASSEGFFPAGQPQHF; DNA: TGTGCCAGCAGTGAAGGGTTTTTTCCCGCAGGTCAGCCCCAGCATTTT
J: TRBJ1-1; V: TRBV12-3/TRBV12-4; size: NA; D: NA; CDR3: CASSRVGFEAFF; DNA: TGTGCCAGCAGTCGGGTTGGATTTGAAGCTTTCTTT
J: TRBJ1-1; V: TRBV19; size: NA; D: TRBD1; CDR3: CASSDYRDRAGEAFF; DNA: TGTGCCAGTAGTGACTACCGGGACAGGGCCGGGGAAGCTTTCTTT
J: TRBJ1-1; V: TRBV10-3; size: NA; D: NA; CDR3: CAISGGEGNTEAFF; DNA: TGTGCCATCAGTGGCGGGGAGGGAAATACTGAAGCTTTCTTT
J: TRBJ2-3; V: TRBV11-3; size: NA; D: NA; CDR3: CASSLQGTDTQYF; DNA: TGTGCCAGCAGCTTACAGGGCACAGATACGCAGTATTTT
J: TRBJ2-1; V: TRBV5-1; size: NA; D: TRBD1; CDR3: CASSLAPVDRGGSEQFF; DNA: TGCGCCAGCAGCTTGGCCCCGGTGGACAGGGGTGGGAGTGAGCAGTTCTTC
J: TRBJ1-3; V: TRBV20-1; size: NA; D: NA; CDR3: CSASHSNTIYF; DNA: TGCAGTGCTAGCCACTCGAACACCATATATTTT